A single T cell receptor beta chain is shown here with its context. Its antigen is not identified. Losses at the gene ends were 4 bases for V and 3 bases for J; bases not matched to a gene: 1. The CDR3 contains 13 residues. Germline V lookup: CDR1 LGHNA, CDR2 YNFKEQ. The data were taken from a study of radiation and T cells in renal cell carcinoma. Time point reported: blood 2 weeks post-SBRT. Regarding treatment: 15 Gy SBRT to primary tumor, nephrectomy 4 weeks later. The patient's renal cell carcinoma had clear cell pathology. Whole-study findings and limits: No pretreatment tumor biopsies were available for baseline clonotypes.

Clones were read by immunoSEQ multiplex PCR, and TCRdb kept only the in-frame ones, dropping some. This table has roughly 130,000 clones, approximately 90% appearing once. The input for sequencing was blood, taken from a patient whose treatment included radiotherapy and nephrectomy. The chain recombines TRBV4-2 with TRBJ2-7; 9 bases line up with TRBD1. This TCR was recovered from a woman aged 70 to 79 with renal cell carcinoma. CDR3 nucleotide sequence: TGTGCCAGCAGCCCGGACAGGGGCTACGAGCAGTACTTC. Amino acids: CASSPDRGYEQYF.